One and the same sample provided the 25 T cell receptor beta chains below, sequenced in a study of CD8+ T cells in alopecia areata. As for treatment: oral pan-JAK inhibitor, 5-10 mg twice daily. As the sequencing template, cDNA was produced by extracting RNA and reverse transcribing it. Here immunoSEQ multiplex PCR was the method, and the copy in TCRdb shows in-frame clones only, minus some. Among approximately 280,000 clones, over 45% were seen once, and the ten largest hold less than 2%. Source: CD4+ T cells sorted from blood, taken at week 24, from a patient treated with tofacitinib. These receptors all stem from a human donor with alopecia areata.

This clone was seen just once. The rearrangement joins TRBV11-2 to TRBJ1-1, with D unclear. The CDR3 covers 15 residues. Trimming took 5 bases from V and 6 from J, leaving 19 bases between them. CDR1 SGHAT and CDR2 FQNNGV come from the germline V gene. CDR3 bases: TGTGCCAGCAGCGTTGCCGGGAGAGCAGTCCCTGAAGCTTTCTTT. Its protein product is CASSVAGRAVPEAFF.

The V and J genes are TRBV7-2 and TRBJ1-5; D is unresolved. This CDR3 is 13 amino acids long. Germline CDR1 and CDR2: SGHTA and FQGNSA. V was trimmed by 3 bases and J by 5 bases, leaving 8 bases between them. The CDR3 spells CASSLGLDQPQHF. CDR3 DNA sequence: TGTGCCAGCAGCTTGGGTCTGGATCAGCCCCAGCATTTT.

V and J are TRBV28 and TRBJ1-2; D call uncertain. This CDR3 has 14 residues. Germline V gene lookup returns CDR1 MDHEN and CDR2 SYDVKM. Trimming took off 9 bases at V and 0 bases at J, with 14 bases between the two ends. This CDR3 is CARQAPISNYGYTF. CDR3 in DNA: TGTGCCAGGCAAGCTCCGATATCTAACTATGGCTACACCTTC.

The CDR3 is CASSQSESQPQHF. Written as DNA, the CDR3 is TGTGCCAGCAGTCAATCAGAGTCCCAGCCCCAGCATTTT. The gene calls are TRBV25-1 and TRBJ1-5; D is uncertain. From germline, CDR1 is MGHDK and CDR2 SYGVNS. The CDR3 runs 13 residues. Between the trimmed V and J ends, which lost 5 bases and 7 bases, there was a span of 12 bases.

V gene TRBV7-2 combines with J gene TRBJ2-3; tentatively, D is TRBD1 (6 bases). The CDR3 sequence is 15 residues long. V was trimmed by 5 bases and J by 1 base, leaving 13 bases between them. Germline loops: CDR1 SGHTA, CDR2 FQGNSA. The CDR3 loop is CASSPGAGGTDTQYF. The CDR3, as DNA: TGTGCCAGCAGCCCCGGGGCAGGGGGCACAGATACGCAGTATTTT.

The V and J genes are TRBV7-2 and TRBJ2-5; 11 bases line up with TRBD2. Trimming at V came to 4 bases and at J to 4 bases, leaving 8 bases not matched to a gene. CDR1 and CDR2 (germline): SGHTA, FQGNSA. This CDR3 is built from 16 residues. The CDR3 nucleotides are TGTGCCAGCAGCTCAAATAGCGGGGGGGCTTCAGAGACCCAGTACTTC. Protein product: CASSSNSGGASETQYF.

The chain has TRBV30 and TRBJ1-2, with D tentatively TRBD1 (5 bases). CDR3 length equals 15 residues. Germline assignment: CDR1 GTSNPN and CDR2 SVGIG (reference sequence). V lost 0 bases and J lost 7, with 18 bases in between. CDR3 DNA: TGTGCCTGGAGTGTATTGGGACGGGCTTCTCTTGGCTACACCTTC. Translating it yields CAWSVLGRASLGYTF.

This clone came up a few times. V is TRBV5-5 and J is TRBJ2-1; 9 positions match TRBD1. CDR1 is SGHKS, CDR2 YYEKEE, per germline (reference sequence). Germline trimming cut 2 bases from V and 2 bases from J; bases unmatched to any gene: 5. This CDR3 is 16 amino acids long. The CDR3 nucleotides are TGTGCCAGCAGCTTAGGGACAGGGCGGACCTACAATGAGCAGTTCTTC. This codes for CASSLGTGRTYNEQFF.

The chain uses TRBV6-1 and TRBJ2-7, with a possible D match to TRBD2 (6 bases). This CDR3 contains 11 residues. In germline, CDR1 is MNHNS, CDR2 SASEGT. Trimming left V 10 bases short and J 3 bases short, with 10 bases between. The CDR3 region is CATRRDYEQYF. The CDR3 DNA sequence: TGTGCCACCCGGCGGGACTACGAGCAGTACTTC.

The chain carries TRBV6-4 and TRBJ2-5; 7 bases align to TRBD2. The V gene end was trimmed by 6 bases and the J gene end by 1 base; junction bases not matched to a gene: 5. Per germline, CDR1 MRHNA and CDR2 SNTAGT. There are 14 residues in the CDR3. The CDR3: CASRGGGPQETQYF. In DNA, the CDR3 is TGTGCCAGCAGGGGCGGGGGACCCCAAGAGACCCAGTACTTC.

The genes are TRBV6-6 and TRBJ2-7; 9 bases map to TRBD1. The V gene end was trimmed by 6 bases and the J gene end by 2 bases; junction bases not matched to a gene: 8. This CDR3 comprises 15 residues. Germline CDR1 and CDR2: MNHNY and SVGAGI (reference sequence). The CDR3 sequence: CASSPDRGRTYEQYF. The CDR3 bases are TGTGCCAGCAGCCCCGACAGGGGGAGGACCTACGAGCAGTACTTC.

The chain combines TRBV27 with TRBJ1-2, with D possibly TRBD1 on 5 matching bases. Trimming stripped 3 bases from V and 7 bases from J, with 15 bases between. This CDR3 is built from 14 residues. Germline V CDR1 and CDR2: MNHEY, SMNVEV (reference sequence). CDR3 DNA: TGTGCCAGCAGTTTTTGGGGGTCTGAGCGTGGCTACACCTTC. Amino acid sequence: CASSFWGSERGYTF.

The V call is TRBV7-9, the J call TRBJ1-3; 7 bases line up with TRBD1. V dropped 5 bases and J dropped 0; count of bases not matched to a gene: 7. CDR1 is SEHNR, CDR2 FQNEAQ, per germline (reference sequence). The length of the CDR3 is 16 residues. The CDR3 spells CASSTHRGSSGNTIYF. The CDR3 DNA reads TGTGCCAGCAGCACCCACAGGGGATCCTCTGGAAACACCATATATTTT.

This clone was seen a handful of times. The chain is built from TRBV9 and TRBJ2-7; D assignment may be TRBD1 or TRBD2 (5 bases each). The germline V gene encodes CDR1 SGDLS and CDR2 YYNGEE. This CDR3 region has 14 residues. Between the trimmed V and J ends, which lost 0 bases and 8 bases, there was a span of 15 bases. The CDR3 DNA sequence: TGTGCCAGCAGCGTAGGAGGGGAACTCCGGCAGCAGTACTTC. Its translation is CASSVGGELRQQYF.

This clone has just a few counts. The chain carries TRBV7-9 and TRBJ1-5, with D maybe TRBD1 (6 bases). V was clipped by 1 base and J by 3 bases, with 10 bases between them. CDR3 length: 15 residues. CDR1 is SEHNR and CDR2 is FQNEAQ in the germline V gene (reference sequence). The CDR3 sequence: CASSLGGAYNQPQHF. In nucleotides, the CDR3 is TGTGCCAGCAGCTTAGGGGGGGCTTACAATCAGCCCCAGCATTTT.

The CDR3 region has the DNA TGTGCCAGCAGTGGGGAGGCCAATCAGCCCCAGCATTTT. Protein sequence: CASSGEANQPQHF. The chain recombines TRBV2 with TRBJ1-5; the D is unclear. V dropped 4 bases and J dropped 3 bases, with 7 bases sitting between them. Germline CDR1 SNHLY, CDR2 FYNNEI. The CDR3 runs 13 residues.

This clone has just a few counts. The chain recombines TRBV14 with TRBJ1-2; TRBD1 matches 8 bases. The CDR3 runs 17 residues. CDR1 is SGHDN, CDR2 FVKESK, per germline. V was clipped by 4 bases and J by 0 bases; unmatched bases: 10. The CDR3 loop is CASSPRLRTGTNYGYTF. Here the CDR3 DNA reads TGTGCCAGCAGCCCAAGGCTTCGGACAGGGACTAACTATGGCTACACCTTC.

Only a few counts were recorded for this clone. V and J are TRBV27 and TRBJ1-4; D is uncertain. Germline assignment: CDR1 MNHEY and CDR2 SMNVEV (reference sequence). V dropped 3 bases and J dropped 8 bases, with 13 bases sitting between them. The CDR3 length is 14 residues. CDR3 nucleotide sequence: TGTGCCAGCAGTTTTGGTCAAAGCAGGGAAAAACTGTTTTTT. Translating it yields CASSFGQSREKLFF.

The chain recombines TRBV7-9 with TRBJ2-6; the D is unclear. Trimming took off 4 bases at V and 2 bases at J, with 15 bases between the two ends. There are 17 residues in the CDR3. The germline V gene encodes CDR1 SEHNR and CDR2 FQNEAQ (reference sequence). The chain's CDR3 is CASSSSPDGTGANVLTF. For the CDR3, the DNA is TGTGCCAGCAGCTCATCGCCCGACGGAACTGGGGCCAACGTCCTGACTTTC.

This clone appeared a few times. CDR3 sequence (DNA): TGCAGCGCCGCGGGACAGATATATAATGGCTACACCTTC. This sequence encodes CSAAGQIYNGYTF. V usage is TRBV29-1 and J usage is TRBJ1-2, with 7 bases aligning to TRBD1. This CDR3 has 13 residues. V gave up 7 bases and J gave up 6 bases; unmatched junction bases: 11. CDR1 is SQVTM, CDR2 ANQGSEA, per germline.

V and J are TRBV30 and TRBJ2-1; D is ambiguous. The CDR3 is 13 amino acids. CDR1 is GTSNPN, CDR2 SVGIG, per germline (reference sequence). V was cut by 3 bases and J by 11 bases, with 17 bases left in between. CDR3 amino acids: CAWRENGRTQQFF. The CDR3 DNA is TGTGCCTGGAGAGAGAACGGCAGGACCCAGCAGTTCTTC.

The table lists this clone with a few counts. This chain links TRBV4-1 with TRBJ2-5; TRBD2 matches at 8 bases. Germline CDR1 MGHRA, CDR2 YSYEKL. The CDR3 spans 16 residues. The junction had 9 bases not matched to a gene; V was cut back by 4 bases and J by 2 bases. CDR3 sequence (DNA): TGCGCCAGCAGCCGTACTAGCGGAGGGAGTCAAGAGACCCAGTACTTC. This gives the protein CASSRTSGGSQETQYF.

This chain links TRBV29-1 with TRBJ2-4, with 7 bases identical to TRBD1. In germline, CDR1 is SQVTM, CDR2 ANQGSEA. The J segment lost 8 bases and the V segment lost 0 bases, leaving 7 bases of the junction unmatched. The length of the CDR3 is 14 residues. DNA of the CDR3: TGCAGCGTTGAAGACCCAGGGGGAATGGACATTCAGTACTTC. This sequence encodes CSVEDPGGMDIQYF.

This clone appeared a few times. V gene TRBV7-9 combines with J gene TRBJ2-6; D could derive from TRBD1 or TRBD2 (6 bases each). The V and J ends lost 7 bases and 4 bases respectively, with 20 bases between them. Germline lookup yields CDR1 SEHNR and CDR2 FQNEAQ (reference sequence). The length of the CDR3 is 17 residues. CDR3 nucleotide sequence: TGTGCCAGCACCCTAGTAAGGGCCGGGGGCGGGGCCAACGTCCTGACTTTC. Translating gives CASTLVRAGGGANVLTF. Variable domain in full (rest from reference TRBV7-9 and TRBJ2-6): DTGVSQNPRHKITKRGQNVTFRCDPISEHNRLYWYRQTLGQGPEFLTYFQNEAQLEKSRLLSDRFSAERPKGSFSTLEIQRTEQGDSAMYLCASTLVRAGGGANVLTFGAGSRLTVL.

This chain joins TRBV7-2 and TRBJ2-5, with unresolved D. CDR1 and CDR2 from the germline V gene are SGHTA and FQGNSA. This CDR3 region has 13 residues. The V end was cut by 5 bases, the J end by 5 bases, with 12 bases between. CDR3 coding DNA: TGTGCCAGCAGCCCCACGGTTTGGGAGACCCAGTACTTC. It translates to CASSPTVWETQYF.